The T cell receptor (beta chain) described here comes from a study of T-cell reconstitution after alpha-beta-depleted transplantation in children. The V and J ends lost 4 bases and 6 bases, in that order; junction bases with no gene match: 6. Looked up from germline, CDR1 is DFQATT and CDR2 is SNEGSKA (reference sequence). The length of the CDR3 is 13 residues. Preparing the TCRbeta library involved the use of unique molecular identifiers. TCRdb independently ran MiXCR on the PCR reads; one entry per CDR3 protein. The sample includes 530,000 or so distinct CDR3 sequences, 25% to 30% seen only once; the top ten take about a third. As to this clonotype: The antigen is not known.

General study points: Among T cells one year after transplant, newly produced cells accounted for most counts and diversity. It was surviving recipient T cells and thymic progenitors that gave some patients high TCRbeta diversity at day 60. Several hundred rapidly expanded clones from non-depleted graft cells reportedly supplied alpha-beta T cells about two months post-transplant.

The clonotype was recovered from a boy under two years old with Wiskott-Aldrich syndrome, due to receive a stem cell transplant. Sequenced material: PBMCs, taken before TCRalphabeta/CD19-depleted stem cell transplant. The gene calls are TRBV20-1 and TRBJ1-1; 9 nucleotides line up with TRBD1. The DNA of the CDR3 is TGCAGTGCTATCACAGGGGGCAGGGCTGAAGCTTTCTTT. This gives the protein CSAITGGRAEAFF.